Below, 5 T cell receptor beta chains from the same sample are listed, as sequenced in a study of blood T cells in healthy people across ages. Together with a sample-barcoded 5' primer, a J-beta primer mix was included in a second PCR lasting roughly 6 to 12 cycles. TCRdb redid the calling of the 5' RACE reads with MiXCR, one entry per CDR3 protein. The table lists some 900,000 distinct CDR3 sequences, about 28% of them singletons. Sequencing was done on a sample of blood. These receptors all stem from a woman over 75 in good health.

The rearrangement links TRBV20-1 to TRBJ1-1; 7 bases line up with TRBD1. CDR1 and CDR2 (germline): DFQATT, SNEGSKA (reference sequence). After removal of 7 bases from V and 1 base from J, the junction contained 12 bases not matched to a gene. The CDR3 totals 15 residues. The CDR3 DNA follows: TGCAGTGTAATGGGGACAGTCAGAGGGAACACTGAAGCTTTCTTT. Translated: CSVMGTVRGNTEAFF.

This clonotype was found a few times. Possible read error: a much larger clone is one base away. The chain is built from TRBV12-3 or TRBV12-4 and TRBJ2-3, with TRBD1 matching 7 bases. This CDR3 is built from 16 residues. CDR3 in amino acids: CASSHSGQLSTDAQYF. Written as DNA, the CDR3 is TGTGCCAGCAGTCACTCGGGACAGTTGAGCACAGATGCGCAGTATTTT.

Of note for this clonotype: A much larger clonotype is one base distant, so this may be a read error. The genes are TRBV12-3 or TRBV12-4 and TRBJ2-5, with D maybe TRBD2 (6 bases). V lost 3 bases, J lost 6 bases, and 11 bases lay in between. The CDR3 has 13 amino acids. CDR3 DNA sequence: TGTGCCAGCAGTTTGGGGGGTTGCCAGACCCAGTACTTC. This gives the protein CASSLGGCQTQYF.

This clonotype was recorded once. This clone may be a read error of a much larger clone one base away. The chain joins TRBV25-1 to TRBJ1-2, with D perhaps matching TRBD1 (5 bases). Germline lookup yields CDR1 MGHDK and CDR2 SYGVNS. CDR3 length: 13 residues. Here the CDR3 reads CASRGDRSYVYTF. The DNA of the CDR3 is TGTGCCAGCAGAGGAGACAGAAGTTATGTCTACACCTTC.

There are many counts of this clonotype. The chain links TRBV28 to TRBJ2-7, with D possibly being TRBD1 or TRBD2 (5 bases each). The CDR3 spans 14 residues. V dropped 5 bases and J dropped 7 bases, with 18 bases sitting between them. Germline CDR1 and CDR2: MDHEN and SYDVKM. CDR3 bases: TGTGCCAGCAGTACCGGGACCTCCATCCAAGAGCAGTACTTC. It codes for CASSTGTSIQEQYF.